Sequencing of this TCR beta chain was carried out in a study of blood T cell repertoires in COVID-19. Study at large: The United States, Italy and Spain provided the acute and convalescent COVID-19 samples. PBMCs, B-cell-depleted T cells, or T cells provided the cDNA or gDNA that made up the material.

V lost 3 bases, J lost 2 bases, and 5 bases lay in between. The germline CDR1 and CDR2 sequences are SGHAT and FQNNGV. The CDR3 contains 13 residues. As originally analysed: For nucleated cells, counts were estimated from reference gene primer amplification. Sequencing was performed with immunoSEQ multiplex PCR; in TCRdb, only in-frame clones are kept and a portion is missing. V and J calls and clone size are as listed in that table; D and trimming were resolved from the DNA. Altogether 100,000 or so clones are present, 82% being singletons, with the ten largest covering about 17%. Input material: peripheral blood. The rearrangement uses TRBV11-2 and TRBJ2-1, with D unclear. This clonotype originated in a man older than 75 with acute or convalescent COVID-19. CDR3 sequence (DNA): TGTGCCAGCAGCTTCGTTACCTACAATGAGCAGTTCTTC. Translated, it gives CASSFVTYNEQFF.